The entry that follows covers one TCR beta chain sequence. Its antigen is as yet unknown. The entry originates in a study of shared clonotypes between healthy human individuals. Study context: Used for every donor were three CD4 naive, three CD4 memory, two CD8 naive and one CD8 memory plate.

Researchers partitioned CD4+ cells into CD45RA+ naive and CD45RA-negative memory subsets. Method: immunoSEQ multiplex PCR; TCRdb's copy keeps in-frame clones and lacks some. This table has 2 million to 3 million clones, roughly 93% appearing once. General study findings and limits: All-four-donor shared clonotypes had higher generation probabilities than non-shared clonotypes did.

Sample: naive CD4+ T cells from PBMCs. Indicated subset: CD45RA+ positively selected. This receptor was identified in a man aged 18 to 30 in good health. Some clones in this sample may be carry-over from other donors' samples.

As DNA, the CDR3 is TGTGCCAGCAGTACAGACAGGGTAAGACAGCCCCAGCATTTT. Protein sequence: CASSTDRVRQPQHF. The genes are TRBV2 and TRBJ1-5; TRBD1 aligns across 7 bases. The CDR3 has 14 amino acids. The germline gives CDR1 SNHLY, CDR2 FYNNEI. Unmatched junction bases numbered 8, after V lost 5 bases and J lost 7 bases.